A selection of T cell receptor beta chains follows, all from one sample in a study of early stage breast cancer tumors. Sequencing was performed with immunoSEQ multiplex PCR; in TCRdb, only in-frame clones are kept and a portion is missing. The table lists approximately 50,000 clones, over 65% of them singletons. Sequences were obtained from blood. Receptors originate from a person between 30 and 45 years old with breast cancer. Both conserved end residues are part of each CDR3. Each record gives: J gene, D gene, clone size, V gene, CDR3 protein, CDR3 DNA. A D gene is named only where the DNA matches it firmly. Expanded clones are given a class, and other clones once, few, many or no size at all.

J: TRBJ1-2
D: -
size: -
V: TRBV14
CDR3: CASSQDPGTNYGYTF
DNA: TGTGCCAGCAGCCAAGATCCCGGGACAAACTATGGCTACACCTTC

J: TRBJ2-4
D: -
size: -
V: TRBV10-3
CDR3: CAISESGDASQNIQYF
DNA: TGTGCCATCAGTGAGTCGGGGGACGCATCCCAAAACATTCAGTACTTC

J: TRBJ1-3
D: -
size: -
V: TRBV6-5
CDR3: CASSSPESSGNTIYF
DNA: TGTGCCAGCAGTTCGCCGGAGAGCTCTGGAAACACCATATATTTT

J: TRBJ2-7
D: TRBD2
size: -
V: TRBV18
CDR3: CASSPRSLAGDSYEQYF
DNA: TGTGCCAGCTCACCCCGCTCACTAGCGGGAGATAGCTACGAGCAGTACTTC

J: TRBJ2-1
D: TRBD2
size: -
V: TRBV30
CDR3: CAWSRRLAGEGEQFF
DNA: TGTGCCTGGAGTCGAAGACTAGCGGGAGAGGGAGAGCAGTTCTTC

J: TRBJ1-1
D: -
size: few
V: TRBV7-9
CDR3: CASIPLRSPTSNTEAFF
DNA: TGTGCCAGCATCCCTTTAAGGTCCCCAACCTCGAACACTGAAGCTTTCTTT

J: TRBJ2-2
D: TRBD1
size: -
V: TRBV2
CDR3: CASRPRQGPGELFF
DNA: TGTGCCAGCAGGCCACGACAGGGTCCCGGGGAGCTGTTTTTT

J: TRBJ2-5
D: -
size: -
V: TRBV6-1
CDR3: CASSLQRGWETQYF
DNA: TGTGCCAGCAGCCTCCAGCGCGGTTGGGAGACCCAGTACTTC

J: TRBJ1-4
D: -
size: -
V: TRBV18
CDR3: CASTPRGPNEKLFF
DNA: TGTGCCAGCACCCCGCGGGGGCCGAATGAAAAACTGTTTTTT

J: TRBJ2-7
D: TRBD1
size: -
V: TRBV27
CDR3: CASSPTLSTGKHEQYF
DNA: TGTGCCAGCAGTCCCACCCTTTCGACAGGGAAGCACGAGCAGTACTTC

J: TRBJ1-2
D: -
size: -
V: TRBV7-6
CDR3: CASSLDGGNYGYTF
DNA: TGTGCCAGCAGCTTAGACGGGGGGAACTATGGCTACACCTTC

J: TRBJ2-1
D: TRBD2
size: -
V: TRBV4-2
CDR3: CASSQQYSGGGYNEQFF
DNA: TGTGCCAGCAGCCAACAATATAGCGGGGGAGGGTACAATGAGCAGTTCTTC

J: TRBJ1-1
D: TRBD1
size: -
V: TRBV10-3
CDR3: CAISVQGRSTEAFF
DNA: TGTGCCATCAGTGTACAGGGGAGGAGCACTGAAGCTTTCTTT

J: TRBJ2-1
D: TRBD2
size: -
V: TRBV11-2
CDR3: CASHNPFSGSVGNEQFF
DNA: TGTGCCAGCCACAATCCATTTAGCGGGAGTGTAGGCAATGAGCAGTTCTTC

J: TRBJ1-2
D: -
size: -
V: TRBV30
CDR3: CAWSVMWRDPYYGYTF
DNA: TGTGCCTGGAGTGTAATGTGGAGGGACCCCTACTATGGCTACACCTTC

J: TRBJ2-2
D: TRBD2
size: once
V: TRBV4-2
CDR3: CASSRGSGVNTGELFF
DNA: TGTGCCAGCAGCCGGGGTAGCGGGGTGAACACCGGGGAGCTGTTTTTT